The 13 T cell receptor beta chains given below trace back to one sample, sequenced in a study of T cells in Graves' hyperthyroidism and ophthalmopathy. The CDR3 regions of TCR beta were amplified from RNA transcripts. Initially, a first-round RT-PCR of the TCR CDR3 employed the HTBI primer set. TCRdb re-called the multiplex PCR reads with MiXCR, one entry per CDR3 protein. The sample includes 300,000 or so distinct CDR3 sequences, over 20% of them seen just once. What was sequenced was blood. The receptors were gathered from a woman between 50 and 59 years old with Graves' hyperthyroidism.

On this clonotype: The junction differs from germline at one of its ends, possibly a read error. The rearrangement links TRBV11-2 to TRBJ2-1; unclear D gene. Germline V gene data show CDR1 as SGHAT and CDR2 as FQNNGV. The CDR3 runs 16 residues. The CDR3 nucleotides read TGTGCCAGCAGCTTAGAGTTTTCCGTCTTTAACAATGTGCAGTTCTTC. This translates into CASSLEFSVFNNVQFF. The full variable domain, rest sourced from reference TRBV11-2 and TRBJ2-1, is EAGVAQSPRYKIIEKRQSVAFWCNPISGHATLYWYQQILGQGPKLLIQFQNNGVVDDSQLPKDRFSAERLKGVDSTLKIQPAKLEDSAVYLCASSLEFSVFNNVQFFGPGTRLTVL.

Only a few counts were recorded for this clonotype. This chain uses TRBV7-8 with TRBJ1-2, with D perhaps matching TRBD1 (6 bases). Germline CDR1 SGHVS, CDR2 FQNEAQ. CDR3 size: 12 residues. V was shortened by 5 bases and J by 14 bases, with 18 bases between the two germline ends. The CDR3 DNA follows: TGTGCCAGCAGCCCAGCGGGGGGACAAAGGACCTTC. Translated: CASSPAGGQRTF.

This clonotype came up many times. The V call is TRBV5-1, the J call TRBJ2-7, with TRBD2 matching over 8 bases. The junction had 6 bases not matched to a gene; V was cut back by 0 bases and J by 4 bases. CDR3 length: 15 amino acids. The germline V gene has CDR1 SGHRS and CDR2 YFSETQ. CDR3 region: CASSLDSGTGYEQYF. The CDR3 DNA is TGCGCCAGCAGCTTGGATAGCGGGACTGGGTACGAGCAGTACTTC.

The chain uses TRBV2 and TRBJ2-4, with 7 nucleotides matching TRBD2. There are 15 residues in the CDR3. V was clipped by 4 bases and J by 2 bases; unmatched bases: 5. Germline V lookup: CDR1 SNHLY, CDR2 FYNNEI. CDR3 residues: CASSGGGDPKNIQYF. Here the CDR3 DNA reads TGTGCCAGCAGTGGGGGGGGGGACCCCAAAAACATTCAGTACTTC.

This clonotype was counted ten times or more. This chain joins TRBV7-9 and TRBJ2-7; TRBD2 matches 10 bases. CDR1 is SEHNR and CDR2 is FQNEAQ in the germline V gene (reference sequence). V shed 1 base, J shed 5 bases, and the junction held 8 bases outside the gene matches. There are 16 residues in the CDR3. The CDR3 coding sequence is TGTGCCAGCAGCTTAGGTATGGCTAGCGGGAGCGACGAGCAGTACTTC. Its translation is CASSLGMASGSDEQYF.

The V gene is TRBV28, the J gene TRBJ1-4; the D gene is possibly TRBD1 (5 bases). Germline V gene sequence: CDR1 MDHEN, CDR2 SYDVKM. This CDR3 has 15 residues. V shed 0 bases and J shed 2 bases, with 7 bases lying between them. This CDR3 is CASSLWGGTNEKLFF. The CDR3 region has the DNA TGTGCCAGCAGTTTATGGGGGGGGACTAATGAAAAACTGTTTTTT. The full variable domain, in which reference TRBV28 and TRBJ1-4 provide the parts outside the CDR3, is DVKVTQSSRYLVKRTGEKVFLECVQDMDHENMFWYRQDPGLGLRLIYFSYDVKMKEKGDIPEGYSVSREKKERFSLILESASTNQTSMYLCASSLWGGTNEKLFFGSGTQLSVL.

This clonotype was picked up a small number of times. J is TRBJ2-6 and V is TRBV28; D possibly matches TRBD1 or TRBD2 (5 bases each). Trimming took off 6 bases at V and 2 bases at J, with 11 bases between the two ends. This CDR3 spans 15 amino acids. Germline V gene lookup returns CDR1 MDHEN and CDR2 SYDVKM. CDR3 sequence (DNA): TGTGCCAGCAGCTCGGTGGGGGCTGGGGCCAACGTCCTGACTTTC. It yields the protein CASSSVGAGANVLTF.

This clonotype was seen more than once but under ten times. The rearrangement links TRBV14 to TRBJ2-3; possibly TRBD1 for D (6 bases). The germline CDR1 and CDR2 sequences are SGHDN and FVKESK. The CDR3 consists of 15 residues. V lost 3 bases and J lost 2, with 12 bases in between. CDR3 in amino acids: CASSQRQGTTDTQYF. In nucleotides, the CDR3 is TGTGCCAGCAGCCAGCGCCAGGGGACCACAGATACGCAGTATTTT. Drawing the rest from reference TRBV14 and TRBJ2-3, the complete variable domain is EAGVTQFPSHSVIEKGQTVTLRCDPISGHDNLYWYRRVMGKEIKFLLHFVKESKQDESGMPNNRFLAERTGGTYSTLKVQPAELEDSGVYFCASSQRQGTTDTQYFGPGTRLTVL.

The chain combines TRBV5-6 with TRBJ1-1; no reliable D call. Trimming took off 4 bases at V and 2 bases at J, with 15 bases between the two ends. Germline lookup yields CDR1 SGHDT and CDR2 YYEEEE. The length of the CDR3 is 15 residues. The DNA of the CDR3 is TGTGCCAGCAGCCCTTCATGGAGATCTAACACTGAAGCTTTCTTT. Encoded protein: CASSPSWRSNTEAFF.

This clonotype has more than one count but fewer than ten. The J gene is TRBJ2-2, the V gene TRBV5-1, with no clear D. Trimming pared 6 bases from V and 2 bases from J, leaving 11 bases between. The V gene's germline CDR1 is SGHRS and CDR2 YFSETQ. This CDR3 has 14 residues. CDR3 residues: CASTRSQNTGELFF. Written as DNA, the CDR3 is TGCGCCAGCACTCGATCGCAAAACACCGGGGAGCTGTTTTTT.

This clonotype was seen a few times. This CDR3 is CASSQRDQNTGELFF. The CDR3 DNA reads as TGTGCCAGCAGTCAGCGGGATCAAAACACCGGGGAGCTGTTTTTT. The chain combines TRBV27 with TRBJ2-2; 7 nucleotides agree with TRBD2. Losses at the gene ends were 5 bases for V and 2 bases for J; bases not matched to a gene: 5. Germline-derived CDR1 and CDR2 are MNHEY and SMNVEV (reference sequence). The CDR3 runs to 15 residues.

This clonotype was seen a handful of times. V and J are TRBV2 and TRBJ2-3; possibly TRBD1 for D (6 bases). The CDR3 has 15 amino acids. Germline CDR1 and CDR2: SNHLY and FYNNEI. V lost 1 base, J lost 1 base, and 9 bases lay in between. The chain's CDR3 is CASSEGTDGTDTQYF. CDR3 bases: TGTGCCAGCAGTGAAGGGACAGACGGCACAGATACGCAGTATTTT.

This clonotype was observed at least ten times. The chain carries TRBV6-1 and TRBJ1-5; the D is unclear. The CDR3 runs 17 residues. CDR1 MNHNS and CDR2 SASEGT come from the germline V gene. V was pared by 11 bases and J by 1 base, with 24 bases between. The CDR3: CARGFPPIMRSNQPQHF. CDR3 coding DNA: TGTGCCCGCGGTTTTCCCCCTATCATGAGGAGCAATCAGCCCCAGCATTTT.